Listed below are T cell receptor beta chains from one sample, sequenced in a study of blood T cell repertoires in COVID-19. Here immunoSEQ multiplex PCR was the method, and the copy in TCRdb shows in-frame clones only, minus some. The sample lists more than 350,000 clones; about 89% were seen once. Sequenced input: peripheral blood. These receptors were taken from a woman under 40 with COVID-19, enrolled during active disease. Each CDR3 is given with its conserved first and last residue. D genes are given only for firm matches. Clone size is not always given. Where it is, it says once, few, many or a class for expanded clones.

d_call: .; j_call: TRBJ2-3; v_call: TRBV2; clone_size: .; cdr3_nt: TGTGCCAGCAGTCAGGGGGGAACAGATACGCAGTATTTT; cdr3_aa: CASSQGGTDTQYF
d_call: .; j_call: TRBJ1-1; v_call: TRBV27; clone_size: .; cdr3_nt: TGTGCCAGCAGAACTGGGGGGACTGAAGCTTTCTTT; cdr3_aa: CASRTGGTEAFF
d_call: TRBD2; j_call: TRBJ2-1; v_call: TRBV11-2; clone_size: .; cdr3_nt: TGTGCCAGCAGGGTAGCGGGGACAAACAATGAGCAGTTCTTC; cdr3_aa: CASRVAGTNNEQFF
d_call: TRBD1; j_call: TRBJ2-7; v_call: TRBV28; clone_size: .; cdr3_nt: TGTGCCAGCAGTTCGGGGACAGGGGTCTACGAGCAGTACTTC; cdr3_aa: CASSSGTGVYEQYF
d_call: .; j_call: TRBJ2-5; v_call: TRBV10-3; clone_size: .; cdr3_nt: TGTGCCATCAGTGAGGCAGTGGAAGAGACCCAGTACTTC; cdr3_aa: CAISEAVEETQYF
d_call: TRBD2; j_call: TRBJ2-4; v_call: TRBV4-2; clone_size: few; cdr3_nt: TGTGCCAGCAGCCAAGAAGCGGGGAGGGGAGCGGACATTCAGTACTTC; cdr3_aa: CASSQEAGRGADIQYF
d_call: .; j_call: TRBJ1-1; v_call: TRBV6-6; clone_size: .; cdr3_nt: TGTGCCAGCAGTCCTCAGGGCACTGAAGCTTTCTTT; cdr3_aa: CASSPQGTEAFF
d_call: .; j_call: TRBJ2-2; v_call: TRBV3-1/TRBV3-2; clone_size: .; cdr3_nt: TGTGCCAGCAGCCAAGCGAGTCGGGAGCTGTTTTTT; cdr3_aa: CASSQASRELFF
d_call: .; j_call: TRBJ1-3; v_call: TRBV4-3; clone_size: once; cdr3_nt: TGCGCCAGCAGCCAATTCGCCCTATTGGGGGCCTCTGGAAACACCATATATTTT; cdr3_aa: CASSQFALLGASGNTIYF
d_call: .; j_call: TRBJ2-4; v_call: TRBV6-1; clone_size: .; cdr3_nt: TGTGCCAGCAGTGAAAAGGGTAGAGGGACCAAAAACATTCAGTACTTC; cdr3_aa: CASSEKGRGTKNIQYF
d_call: .; j_call: TRBJ2-7; v_call: TRBV5-1; clone_size: .; cdr3_nt: TGCGCCAGCAGCTTTTTGGACATCGGTAACGAGCAGTACTTC; cdr3_aa: CASSFLDIGNEQYF
d_call: TRBD1; j_call: TRBJ1-3; v_call: TRBV25-1; clone_size: .; cdr3_nt: TGTGCCAGCAGTGAATACACACAGGGGAGCTCTGGAAACACCATATATTTT; cdr3_aa: CASSEYTQGSSGNTIYF
d_call: TRBD2; j_call: TRBJ2-2; v_call: TRBV15; clone_size: .; cdr3_nt: TGTGCCACCAGCAGAGAAGGGGTAGCGGGAGGGTTGTCGAACACCGGGGAGCTGTTTTTT; cdr3_aa: CATSREGVAGGLSNTGELFF
d_call: .; j_call: TRBJ2-3; v_call: TRBV5-1; clone_size: .; cdr3_nt: TGCGCCAGCAGCCGGGCAGGGGGCACAGATACGCAGTATTTT; cdr3_aa: CASSRAGGTDTQYF
d_call: .; j_call: TRBJ2-3; v_call: TRBV6-5; clone_size: .; cdr3_nt: TGTGCCAGCAGTTATCTGAAGGGAGACACAGATACGCAGTATTTT; cdr3_aa: CASSYLKGDTDTQYF
d_call: .; j_call: TRBJ2-5; v_call: TRBV21-1; clone_size: .; cdr3_nt: TGTGCCAGCAGCAAAGTAAGAGGCGGGGGCTTAGAGACCCAGTACTTC; cdr3_aa: CASSKVRGGGLETQYF
d_call: TRBD2; j_call: TRBJ2-5; v_call: TRBV5-4; clone_size: .; cdr3_nt: TGTGCCAGCAGCTTAGCGGGAGTGGCAGAGACCCAGTACTTC; cdr3_aa: CASSLAGVAETQYF
d_call: .; j_call: TRBJ2-7; v_call: TRBV2; clone_size: .; cdr3_nt: TGTGCCAGCAGTGAAGACCAACCAGGACAGCACAACCCCGAGCAGTACTTC; cdr3_aa: CASSEDQPGQHNPEQYF
d_call: TRBD2; j_call: TRBJ2-2; v_call: TRBV3-1/TRBV3-2; clone_size: once; cdr3_nt: TGTGCCAGCAGCCAACCCCTAGCGGGAGGTAATCCCGGGGAGCTGTTTTTT; cdr3_aa: CASSQPLAGGNPGELFF
d_call: .; j_call: TRBJ1-5; v_call: TRBV4-1; clone_size: many; cdr3_nt: TGCGCCAGCAGCTCCGCTGAGCGGGGGAATCAGCCCCAGCATTTT; cdr3_aa: CASSSAERGNQPQHF
d_call: .; j_call: TRBJ2-5; v_call: TRBV7-6; clone_size: once; cdr3_nt: TGTGCCAGCAGCTCCGGGGCAGGGGTCCAAGAGACCCAGTACTTC; cdr3_aa: CASSSGAGVQETQYF
d_call: TRBD1; j_call: TRBJ1-3; v_call: TRBV18; clone_size: .; cdr3_nt: TGTGCCAGCTCACTTAATACAGGGGGCGCATCGGGAAACACCATATATTTT; cdr3_aa: CASSLNTGGASGNTIYF
d_call: .; j_call: TRBJ1-1; v_call: TRBV18; clone_size: .; cdr3_nt: TGTGCCAGCTCACCACGGGCAGGTGGGAACACTGAAGCTTTCTTT; cdr3_aa: CASSPRAGGNTEAFF